The clone carrying this TCR beta chain has at least ten counts. This sample stems from a study of early T cells in non-severe SARS-CoV-2 infection. About the study: Alpha and beta chains were unpaired, from unsorted whole-blood bulk RNA.

CDR1 GTSNPN and CDR2 SVGIG come from the germline V gene (reference sequence). Trimming removed 2 bases at V and 5 bases at J, with 12 bases between. The CDR3 is made up of 13 amino acids. Molecules of cDNA were individually given unique molecular identifiers that were attached to them. TCRdb passed the 5' RACE reads through MiXCR, listing each CDR3 protein once. The table includes roughly 88,000 distinct CDR3 sequences, roughly 15% detected once. Input material: whole blood. The source of this sequence is an adult who was a healthcare worker with PCR-confirmed SARS-CoV-2 infection or an uninfected control (not recorded which). This rearrangement joins TRBV30 to TRBJ1-1; D unresolved. The CDR3 DNA reads as TGTGCCTGGAGTAACCTGGCGGAAACTGAAGCTTTCTTT. This codes for CAWSNLAETEAFF.